Listed here is a single TCR beta chain. The antigen remains undetermined. Assay: immunoSEQ multiplex PCR; the TCRdb copy retains only in-frame clones and omits some. Seen here are 60,000 to 65,000 clones, about four fifths observed once, and the top ten hold roughly 19%. This specimen belongs to a study of identifying expanded T cells in peripheral blood. Whole-study findings and limits: Over two and four weeks, about 17 and 20 clones changed, versus around 1.3 between replicates.

The germline V gene has CDR1 SGDLS and CDR2 YYNGEE. Trimming removed 0 bases from V and 8 bases from J, with 11 bases in between. The length of the CDR3 is 13 residues. This clonotype was obtained from a person between 18 and 75 years old in good health. This chain uses TRBV9 with TRBJ1-1; D unclear. Sequencing was performed on blood. The CDR3: CASSVGVNGEAFF. DNA of the CDR3: TGTGCCAGCAGCGTAGGGGTCAACGGGGAAGCTTTCTTT.